The clone carrying this T cell receptor (beta chain) was detected only a few times. What it binds is not known. The data derive from a study of T cells in localized non-small cell lung cancer. The method was immunoSEQ multiplex PCR; TCRdb's version includes in-frame clones alone and lacks a portion of them. The table lists 50,000 to 60,000 clones, 85% to 90% of them singletons. The ends lost 2 bases at V and 0 bases at J; junction bases unmatched: 2. The germline V gene encodes CDR1 ENHRY and CDR2 SYGVKD. This CDR3 comprises 15 residues. Overall study results and limits: A median of around 57 clones ranked among the top 100 in tumor appeared in adjacent lung.

This sequence joins TRBV10-3 and TRBJ1-2, with 8 nucleotides matching TRBD1. This TCR was sampled from a female donor with stage II lung adenocarcinoma. The sample in question was PBMCs, obtained before any cancer treatment. CDR3 sequence (DNA): TGTGCCATCAGTGAGGGGACAGGAACTAACTATGGCTACACCTTC. It codes for CAISEGTGTNYGYTF.